This T cell receptor (beta chain) comes out of a study of shared clonotypes between healthy human individuals. V dropped 7 bases and J dropped 4; count of bases not matched to a gene: 7. The germline CDR1 and CDR2 sequences are SEHNR and FQNEAQ (reference sequence). The length of the CDR3 is 15 residues. This clone was found many times. Antigen: not known. Whole-study findings and limits: Non-shared clonotypes were found to have lower generation probabilities than the clonotypes that were shared by all four of the sorted-subset donors. The sharing of about 5.3% of naive CD4 clonotypes was seen across several donors.

Measured with immunoSEQ multiplex PCR; TCRdb has only the in-frame clones, and not every one. The profile shows 300,000 to 400,000 clones, around 70% of them singletons. Splitting of CD4+ cells produced CD45RA+ naive and CD45RA-negative memory subsets. Source material: memory CD4+ T cells sorted from blood. This sample's subset: CD45RA-negative fraction. The TCR was taken from a man aged 25 to 40 in good health. The chain is built from TRBV7-9 and TRBJ2-2, with 9 bases aligning to TRBD1. CDR3 residues: CASTIGTGLTGELFF. CDR3 bases: TGTGCCAGCACCATAGGGACAGGGCTCACCGGGGAGCTGTTTTTT.